These 32 T cell receptor beta chains share one sample of origin, sequenced in a study of shared clonotypes between healthy human individuals. Repertoires were generated with immunoSEQ multiplex PCR, while TCRdb's copy carries only in-frame clones and drops some. The sample carries roughly 720,000 clones, roughly 87% recorded once. Sequences were obtained from memory CD8+ T cells from PBMCs. As to subset: CD45RO+ cells pooled with CCR7-negative TemRA cells. The receptors were gathered from a man aged 18 to 29 in good health. Some clones in this sample may be carry-over from other donors' samples.

The CDR3 DNA is TGTGCCAGCAGTTATAGGTCGGACTACGAGCAGTACTTC. This translates into CASSYRSDYEQYF. The gene calls are TRBV6-5 and TRBJ2-7; no clear D. Germline CDR1 MNHEY, CDR2 SVGAGI. The CDR3 is made up of 13 amino acids. Trimming removed 3 bases at V and 3 bases at J, with 9 bases between.

J is TRBJ2-1 and V is TRBV6-1; 10 bases are a match to TRBD2. CDR1 is MNHNS, CDR2 SASEGT, per germline. Trimming at V came to 6 bases and at J to 7 bases, leaving 12 bases not matched to a gene. The CDR3 runs 16 residues. The CDR3 here is CASSEQSSGRLNEQFF. CDR3 bases: TGTGCCAGCAGCGAACAATCTAGCGGGAGATTGAATGAGCAGTTCTTC.

The chain joins TRBV9 to TRBJ2-6; D perhaps matches TRBD2 (5 bases). The V gene lost 3 bases and the J gene lost 2 bases, with 9 bases spanning the gap. Germline V gives CDR1 SGDLS, CDR2 YYNGEE. The CDR3 loop spans 15 amino acids. The CDR3 region is CASSDIATGANVLTF. The CDR3 nucleotides are TGTGCCAGCAGCGATATAGCGACTGGGGCCAACGTCCTGACTTTC. Based on the CDR3 plus reference TRBV9 and TRBJ2-6, the full variable domain is DSGVTQTPKHLITATGQRVTLRCSPRSGDLSVYWYQQSLDQGLQFLIQYYNGEERAKGNILERFSAQQFPDLHSELNLSSLELGDSALYFCASSDIATGANVLTFGAGSRLTVL.

Concerning this clone itself: This sample includes further DNA sequences coding for the same CDR3. The genes are TRBV25-1 and TRBJ2-7; D is uncertain. CDR1 is MGHDK and CDR2 is SYGVNS in the germline V gene. The CDR3 extends over 11 amino acids. Trimming stripped 4 bases from V and 6 bases from J, with 7 bases between. The CDR3 here is CASSGGGEQYF. In DNA form, the CDR3 reads TGTGCCAGCAGTGGAGGTGGCGAGCAGTACTTC.

V usage is TRBV27 and J usage is TRBJ1-5; 8 bases align to TRBD1. Trimming cost V 2 bases and J 6 bases; bases outside gene matches: 6. The V gene's germline CDR1 is MNHEY and CDR2 SMNVEV (reference sequence). There are 15 residues in the CDR3. Written as DNA, the CDR3 is TGTGCCAGCAGTTTAGTGAGGACAGGGAGTCAGCCCCAGCATTTT. It specifies CASSLVRTGSQPQHF.

V and J are TRBV10-3 and TRBJ1-3; weak D call: TRBD1 (5 bases). Trimming stripped 6 bases from V and 2 bases from J, with 11 bases between. Germline values: CDR1 ENHRY, CDR2 SYGVKD. The CDR3 has 14 amino acids. The CDR3 loop is CAIRPGTPGNTIYF. The CDR3 coding sequence is TGTGCCATCAGGCCAGGGACTCCTGGAAACACCATATATTTT.

This rearrangement joins TRBV6-1 to TRBJ1-1; perhaps TRBD1 as D (6 bases). CDR1 and CDR2 from the germline V gene are MNHNS and SASEGT. Trimming cost V 3 bases and J 4 bases, with 9 bases left between them. The CDR3 has 13 amino acids. For the CDR3, the DNA is TGTGCCAGCAGTGAGGGCAGGGGCACTGAAGCTTTCTTT. Its protein product is CASSEGRGTEAFF.

To note about this clone: At one end the junction does not follow the germline gene, possibly because of a read error. The rearrangement uses TRBV6-1 and TRBJ1-3; D unclear. The CDR3 extends over 12 amino acids. From germline, CDR1 is MNHNS and CDR2 SASEGT. CDR3 bases: TGTGCCAGCAGTGAAGCTTACGGTTTACTGCGTTTT. It translates to CASSEAYGLLRF.

The gene calls are TRBV2 and TRBJ2-1; D remains ambiguous. This CDR3 is 14 amino acids long. V was clipped by 3 bases and J by 6 bases, with 12 bases between them. Germline V gene lookup returns CDR1 SNHLY and CDR2 FYNNEI. CDR3 nucleotides: TGTGCCAGCAGTGAGCAGCGATCCCCCAATGAGCAGTTCTTC. Translated: CASSEQRSPNEQFF.

The chain joins TRBV6-1 to TRBJ2-1; TRBD1 or TRBD2 may be the D gene (5 bases each). CDR3 length: 13 amino acids. Germline-derived CDR1 and CDR2 are MNHNS and SASEGT. Trimming cost V 3 bases and J 8 bases, with 11 bases left between them. The CDR3 sequence is CASSERGLYEQFF. The CDR3 nucleotides are TGTGCCAGCAGTGAGAGGGGCCTCTATGAGCAGTTCTTC.

The rearrangement links TRBV5-8 to TRBJ2-7; D remains unclear. The germline V gene encodes CDR1 SGHTS and CDR2 YDEGEE. The CDR3 runs to 12 residues. V shed 3 bases and J shed 4 bases, with 8 bases lying between them. The CDR3 coding sequence is TGTGCCAGCAGCTATGGCCAATACGAGCAGTACTTC. This sequence encodes CASSYGQYEQYF.

The gene calls are TRBV5-4 and TRBJ2-7, with 9 bases lining up with TRBD2. Germline CDR1 reads SGHNT; CDR2 reads YYREEE (reference sequence). V lost 4 bases to trimming and J lost 2 bases; unmatched junction nucleotides: 7. This CDR3 region has 15 residues. The CDR3 is CASSLLAGEAYEQYF. CDR3 nucleotides: TGTGCCAGCAGCCTCTTAGCGGGAGAGGCCTACGAGCAGTACTTC.

The chain links TRBV6-6 to TRBJ2-7; D assignment may be TRBD1 or TRBD2 (6 bases each). The CDR3 length is 16 residues. Trimming shortened V by 6 bases and J by 2 bases, and 20 bases separated the two germline ends. Germline-derived CDR1 and CDR2 are MNHNY and SVGAGI (reference sequence). CDR3 nucleotides: TGTGCCAGCAGGCGGGACGACAGGCAACCCCCCTACGAGCAGTACTTC. This translates into CASRRDDRQPPYEQYF.

The chain employs TRBV7-2 and TRBJ2-2; D is unresolved. CDR1 is SGHTA and CDR2 is FQGNSA in the germline V gene. Deletions cut 5 bases from V and 4 bases from J, with 8 bases between. This CDR3 contains 13 residues. CDR3 loop: CASSPLPTGELFF. The CDR3 DNA reads TGTGCCAGCAGCCCCCTTCCCACCGGGGAGCTGTTTTTT.

This rearrangement joins TRBV5-5 to TRBJ2-7; D unresolved. Per the germline V gene, CDR1 is SGHKS and CDR2 is YYEKEE (reference sequence). V shed 0 bases and J shed 6 bases, with 13 bases lying between them. The CDR3 runs 14 residues. CDR3 protein: CASSLGLPALEQYF. The CDR3 DNA is TGTGCCAGCAGCTTGGGACTCCCTGCCCTCGAGCAGTACTTC.

The sample holds one count of this clone. The V gene is TRBV19, the J gene TRBJ1-2, with 8 bases fitting TRBD1. Germline V gene lookup returns CDR1 LNHDA and CDR2 SQIVND (reference sequence). The J segment lost 5 bases and the V segment lost 3 bases, leaving 17 bases of the junction unmatched. The length of the CDR3 is 18 residues. The CDR3 DNA reads as TGTGCCAGTAGTATTACCCGATCCTCGGGACAGGCCTATTATGGCTACACCTTC. This codes for CASSITRSSGQAYYGYTF.

J is TRBJ1-2 and V is TRBV6-5; D is ambiguous. The CDR3 is 12 residues long. V was trimmed by 0 bases and J by 10 bases, leaving 9 bases between them. Per germline, CDR1 MNHEY and CDR2 SVGAGI. The DNA of the CDR3 is TGTGCCAGCAGTTACTCAGGGAGGGACTACACCTTC. It specifies CASSYSGRDYTF.

The chain joins TRBV28 to TRBJ2-3; the match to TRBD2 covers 11 bases. CDR1 and CDR2 from the germline V gene are MDHEN and SYDVKM. V dropped 5 bases and J dropped 4; count of bases not matched to a gene: 17. The CDR3 loop spans 19 amino acids. The CDR3 is CASSPELSGRASAADTQYF. DNA of the CDR3: TGTGCCAGCAGTCCCGAACTTAGCGGGAGGGCCAGTGCGGCAGATACGCAGTATTTT.

This rearrangement joins TRBV10-3 to TRBJ2-7, with D unclear. V was cut by 10 bases and J by 6 bases, with 10 bases left in between. Germline assignment: CDR1 ENHRY and CDR2 SYGVKD. This CDR3 spans 10 amino acids. CDR3 bases: TGTGCCACCAATACTCCCGAGCAGTACTTC. The encoded protein is CATNTPEQYF.

The gene calls are TRBV2 and TRBJ2-7, with D possibly matching TRBD2 (6 bases). The CDR3 is made up of 14 amino acids. The V and J ends lost 0 bases and 4 bases respectively, with 10 bases between them. In germline, CDR1 is SNHLY, CDR2 FYNNEI. Written as DNA, the CDR3 is TGTGCCAGCAGTGAAGCGGGAGGTCCTTACGAGCAGTACTTC. This sequence encodes CASSEAGGPYEQYF.

The chain links TRBV20-1 to TRBJ1-2; D not resolved. The CDR3 is made up of 9 amino acids. V lost 8 bases to trimming and J lost 8 bases, with 9 bases between them. Germline loops: CDR1 DFQATT, CDR2 SNEGSKA (reference sequence). In nucleotides, the CDR3 is TGCAGTTTATGGAAAGGCTACACCTTC. Translation gives CSLWKGYTF.

The J gene is TRBJ1-5, the V gene TRBV28; 7 bases match TRBD1. CDR1 is MDHEN and CDR2 is SYDVKM in the germline V gene. V shed 3 bases and J 8 bases; nucleotides not matched to a gene: 13. The CDR3 is made up of 16 amino acids. CDR3 sequence (DNA): TGTGCCAGCAGTTTTTACAGGGGCGCTTATAGAGAGCCCCAGCATTTT. The encoded protein is CASSFYRGAYREPQHF.

This rearrangement joins TRBV27 to TRBJ2-3; D ambiguous. Trimming cost V 6 bases and J 2 bases, with 12 bases left between them. The CDR3 extends over 14 amino acids. CDR1 and CDR2 (germline): MNHEY, SMNVEV (reference sequence). The DNA of the CDR3 is TGTGCCAGCAGAGGAACTTCTAACACAGATACGCAGTATTTT. It yields the protein CASRGTSNTDTQYF.

This sequence joins TRBV6-6 and TRBJ2-1; TRBD2 agrees at 10 bases. The CDR3 is 14 amino acids. V trimming: 2 bases; J trimming: 8 bases; junction bases outside the gene matches: 3. Germline loops: CDR1 MNHNY, CDR2 SVGAGI (reference sequence). This CDR3 is CASSYLAGADEQFF. In DNA form, the CDR3 reads TGTGCCAGCAGTTACCTAGCGGGAGCAGATGAGCAGTTCTTC.

The chain has TRBV25-1 and TRBJ2-1, with TRBD2 matching 14 bases. The J segment lost 5 bases and the V segment lost 6 bases, leaving 6 bases of the junction unmatched. Looked up from germline, CDR1 is MGHDK and CDR2 is SYGVNS. CDR3 length equals 16 residues. In nucleotides, the CDR3 is TGTGCCAGCAGGCCCGGACTAGCGGGGGGACACAATGAGCAGTTCTTC. Encoded protein: CASRPGLAGGHNEQFF.

The chain has TRBV5-5 and TRBJ2-5; D not resolved. V gave up 6 bases and J gave up 2 bases, with 11 bases separating them. The length of the CDR3 is 13 residues. Looked up from germline, CDR1 is SGHKS and CDR2 is YYEKEE (reference sequence). CDR3 amino acids: CASIFRFQETQYF. CDR3 DNA sequence: TGTGCCAGCATTTTCCGATTTCAAGAGACCCAGTACTTC. The whole variable domain, filled in from reference TRBV5-5 and TRBJ2-5, reads DAGVTQSPTHLIKTRGQQVTLRCSPISGHKSVSWYQQVLGQGPQFIFQYYEKEERGRGNFPDRFSARQFPNYSSELNVNALLLGDSALYLCASIFRFQETQYFGPGTRLLVL.

This chain joins TRBV2 and TRBJ2-1; D remains ambiguous. From germline, CDR1 is SNHLY and CDR2 FYNNEI. There are 13 residues in the CDR3. V was pared by 0 bases and J by 4 bases, with 4 bases between. The CDR3 here is CASSEAGYNEQFF. DNA of the CDR3: TGTGCCAGCAGTGAAGCTGGGTACAATGAGCAGTTCTTC.

V and J are TRBV7-9 and TRBJ1-2, with TRBD1 matching over 7 bases. The V segment lost 1 base and the J segment 4 bases; nucleotides outside the gene matches: 12. This CDR3 is built from 17 residues. Germline lookup yields CDR1 SEHNR and CDR2 FQNEAQ (reference sequence). For the CDR3, the DNA is TGTGCCAGCAGCTTAGGGGACAGAATAATCTCCGGCTATGGCTACACCTTC. Amino acids: CASSLGDRIISGYGYTF.

This sequence joins TRBV19 and TRBJ1-1; D remains unclear. Germline V lookup: CDR1 LNHDA, CDR2 SQIVND (reference sequence). The CDR3 totals 14 residues. Trimming cost V 5 bases and J 2 bases, with 12 bases left between them. The CDR3 region is CASSPLDGNTEAFF. CDR3 DNA: TGTGCCAGTAGTCCGTTGGACGGAAACACTGAAGCTTTCTTT.

The chain joins TRBV28 to TRBJ1-5; D possibly corresponds to TRBD1 (5 bases). V was shortened by 5 bases and J by 5 bases, with 10 bases between the two germline ends. Germline V CDR1 and CDR2: MDHEN, SYDVKM. CDR3 length equals 13 residues. The CDR3 DNA follows: TGTGCCAGCAGTCTGGACAACTATCAGCCCCAGCATTTT. Its protein product is CASSLDNYQPQHF.

The chain uses TRBV28 and TRBJ2-7; the D gene is possibly TRBD2 (5 bases). The germline CDR1 and CDR2 sequences are MDHEN and SYDVKM. V was cut by 3 bases and J by 2 bases, with 11 bases left in between. The CDR3 runs 14 residues. The CDR3 DNA is TGTGCCAGCAGTTTTGTGGGAGATACCTACGAGCAGTACTTC. Translation: CASSFVGDTYEQYF.

The V call is TRBV19, the J call TRBJ1-5, with a possible D match to TRBD1 (6 bases). V shed 9 bases and J shed 4 bases, with 16 bases lying between them. The CDR3 sequence is 14 residues long. The germline gives CDR1 LNHDA, CDR2 SQIVND (reference sequence). This CDR3 reads CASLSRGANQPQHF. The CDR3 nucleotides read TGTGCCAGCCTCTCACGGGGGGCGAATCAGCCCCAGCATTTT.